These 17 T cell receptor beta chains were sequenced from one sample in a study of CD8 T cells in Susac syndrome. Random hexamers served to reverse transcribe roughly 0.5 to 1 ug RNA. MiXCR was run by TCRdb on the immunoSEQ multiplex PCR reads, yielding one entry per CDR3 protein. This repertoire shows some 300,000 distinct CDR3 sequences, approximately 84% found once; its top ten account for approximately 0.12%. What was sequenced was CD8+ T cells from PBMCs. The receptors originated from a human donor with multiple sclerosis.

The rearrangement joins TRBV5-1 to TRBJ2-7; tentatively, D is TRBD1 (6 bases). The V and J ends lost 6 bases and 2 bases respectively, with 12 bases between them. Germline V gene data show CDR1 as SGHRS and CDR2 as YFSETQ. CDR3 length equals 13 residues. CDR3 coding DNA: TGCGCCAGCAAGGGGGATATAACCTACGAGCAGTACTTC. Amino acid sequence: CASKGDITYEQYF.

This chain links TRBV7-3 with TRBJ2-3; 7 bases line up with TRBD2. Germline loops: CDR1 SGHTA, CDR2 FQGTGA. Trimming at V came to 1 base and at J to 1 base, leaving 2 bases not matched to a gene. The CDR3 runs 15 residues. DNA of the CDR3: TGTGCCAGCAGCTTAAGCGGGAGTGGCACAGATACGCAGTATTTT. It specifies CASSLSGSGTDTQYF.

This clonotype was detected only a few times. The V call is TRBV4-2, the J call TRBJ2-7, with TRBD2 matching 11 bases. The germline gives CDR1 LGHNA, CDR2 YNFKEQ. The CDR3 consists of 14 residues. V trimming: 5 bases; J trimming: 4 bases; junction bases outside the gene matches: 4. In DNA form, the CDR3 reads TGTGCCAGCAGCAATAGCGGGAGGGAGTACGAGCAGTACTTC. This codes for CASSNSGREYEQYF.

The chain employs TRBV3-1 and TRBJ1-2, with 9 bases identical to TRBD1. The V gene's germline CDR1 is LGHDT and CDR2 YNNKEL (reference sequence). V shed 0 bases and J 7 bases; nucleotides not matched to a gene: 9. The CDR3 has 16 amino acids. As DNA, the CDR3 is TGTGCCAGCAGCCAAGATCTGACGGACAGGGGAGGTGGCTACACCTTC. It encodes CASSQDLTDRGGGYTF.

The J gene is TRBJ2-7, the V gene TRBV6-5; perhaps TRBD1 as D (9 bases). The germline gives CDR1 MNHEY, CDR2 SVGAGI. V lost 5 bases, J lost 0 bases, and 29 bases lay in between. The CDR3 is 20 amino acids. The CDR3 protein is CASSNPGQGLAGRSSYEQYF. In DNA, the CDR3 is TGTGCCAGCAGTAACCCGGGACAGGGCCTAGCGGGTAGGAGCTCCTACGAGCAGTACTTC.

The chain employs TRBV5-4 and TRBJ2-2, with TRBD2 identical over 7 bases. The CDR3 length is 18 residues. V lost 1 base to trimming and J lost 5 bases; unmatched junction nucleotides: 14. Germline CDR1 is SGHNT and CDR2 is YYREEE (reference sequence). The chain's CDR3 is CASSLSSRASGFTGELFF. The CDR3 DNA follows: TGTGCCAGCAGCTTGTCGTCGAGGGCTAGCGGTTTTACCGGGGAGCTGTTTTTT.

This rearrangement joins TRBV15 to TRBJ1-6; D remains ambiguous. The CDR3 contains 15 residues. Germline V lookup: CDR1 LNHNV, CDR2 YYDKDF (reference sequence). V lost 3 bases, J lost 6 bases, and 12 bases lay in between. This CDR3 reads CATSRVERANSPLHF. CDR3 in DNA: TGTGCCACCAGCAGGGTGGAGAGGGCTAATTCACCCCTCCACTTT.

This CDR3 is CSALTGTEQYF. The CDR3 DNA sequence: TGCAGCGCCTTGACAGGGACCGAGCAGTACTTC. This chain uses TRBV29-1 with TRBJ2-7; TRBD1 matches 7 bases. The CDR3 contains 11 residues. The germline V gene encodes CDR1 SQVTM and CDR2 ANQGSEA. Trimming at V came to 7 bases and at J to 6 bases, leaving 6 bases not matched to a gene.

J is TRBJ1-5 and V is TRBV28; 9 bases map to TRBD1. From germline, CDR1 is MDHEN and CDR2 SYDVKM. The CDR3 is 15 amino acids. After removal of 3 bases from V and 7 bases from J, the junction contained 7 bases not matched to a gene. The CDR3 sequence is CASSFTGQGVQPQHF. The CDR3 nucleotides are TGTGCCAGCAGTTTCACGGGACAGGGAGTCCAGCCCCAGCATTTT.

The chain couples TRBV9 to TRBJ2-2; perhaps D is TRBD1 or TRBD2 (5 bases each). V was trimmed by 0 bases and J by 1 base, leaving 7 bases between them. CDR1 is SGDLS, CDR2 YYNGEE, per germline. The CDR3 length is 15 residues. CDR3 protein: CASSVAGRNTGELFF. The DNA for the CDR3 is TGTGCCAGCAGCGTAGCGGGGCGGAACACCGGGGAGCTGTTTTTT.

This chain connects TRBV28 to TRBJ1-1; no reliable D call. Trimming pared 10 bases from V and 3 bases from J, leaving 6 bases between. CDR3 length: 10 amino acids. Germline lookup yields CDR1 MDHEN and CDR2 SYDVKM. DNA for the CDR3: TGTGCCATGTGGGACACTGAAGCTTTCTTT. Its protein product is CAMWDTEAFF.

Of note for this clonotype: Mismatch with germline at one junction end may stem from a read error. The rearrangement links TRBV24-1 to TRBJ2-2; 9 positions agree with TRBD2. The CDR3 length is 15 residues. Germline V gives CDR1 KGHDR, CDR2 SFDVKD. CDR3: CATNDPAGGTGELFF. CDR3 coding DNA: TGTGCCACCAATGATCCCGCGGGGGGGACCGGGGAGCTGTTTTTT.

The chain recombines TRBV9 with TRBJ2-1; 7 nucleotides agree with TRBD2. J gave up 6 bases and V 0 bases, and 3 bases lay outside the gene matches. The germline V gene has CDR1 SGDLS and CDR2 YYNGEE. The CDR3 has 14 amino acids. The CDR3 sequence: CASSVGTRVNEQFF. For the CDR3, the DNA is TGTGCCAGCAGCGTAGGGACTAGAGTCAATGAGCAGTTCTTC.

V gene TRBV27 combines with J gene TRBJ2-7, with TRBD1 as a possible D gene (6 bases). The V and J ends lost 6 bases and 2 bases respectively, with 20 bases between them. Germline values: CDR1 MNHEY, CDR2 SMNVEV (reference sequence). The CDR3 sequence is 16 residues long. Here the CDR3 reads CASSPGALGAAYEQYF. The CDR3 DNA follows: TGTGCCAGCAGCCCCGGGGCATTGGGGGCCGCCTACGAGCAGTACTTC.

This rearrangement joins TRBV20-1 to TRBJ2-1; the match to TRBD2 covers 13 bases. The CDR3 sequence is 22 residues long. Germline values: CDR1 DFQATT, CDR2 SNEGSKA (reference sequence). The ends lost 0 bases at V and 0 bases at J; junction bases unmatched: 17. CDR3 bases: TGCAGTGCTAGAGATGACCCACTAGCGGGAGGGCTGACGCCGAGCTCCTACAATGAGCAGTTCTTC. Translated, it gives CSARDDPLAGGLTPSSYNEQFF.

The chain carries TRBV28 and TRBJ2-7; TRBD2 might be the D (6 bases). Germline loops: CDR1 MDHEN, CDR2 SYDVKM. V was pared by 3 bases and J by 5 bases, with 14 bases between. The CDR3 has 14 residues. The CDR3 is CASSLMGEDHEQYF. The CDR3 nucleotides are TGTGCCAGCAGTTTGATGGGGGAGGACCACGAGCAGTACTTC.

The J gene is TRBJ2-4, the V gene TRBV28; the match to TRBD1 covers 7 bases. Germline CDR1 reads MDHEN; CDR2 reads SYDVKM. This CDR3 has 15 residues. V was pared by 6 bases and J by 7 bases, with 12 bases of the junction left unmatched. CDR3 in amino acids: CASRGVTGWLNIQYF. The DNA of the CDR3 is TGTGCCAGCAGAGGGGTGACAGGGTGGTTGAACATTCAGTACTTC.